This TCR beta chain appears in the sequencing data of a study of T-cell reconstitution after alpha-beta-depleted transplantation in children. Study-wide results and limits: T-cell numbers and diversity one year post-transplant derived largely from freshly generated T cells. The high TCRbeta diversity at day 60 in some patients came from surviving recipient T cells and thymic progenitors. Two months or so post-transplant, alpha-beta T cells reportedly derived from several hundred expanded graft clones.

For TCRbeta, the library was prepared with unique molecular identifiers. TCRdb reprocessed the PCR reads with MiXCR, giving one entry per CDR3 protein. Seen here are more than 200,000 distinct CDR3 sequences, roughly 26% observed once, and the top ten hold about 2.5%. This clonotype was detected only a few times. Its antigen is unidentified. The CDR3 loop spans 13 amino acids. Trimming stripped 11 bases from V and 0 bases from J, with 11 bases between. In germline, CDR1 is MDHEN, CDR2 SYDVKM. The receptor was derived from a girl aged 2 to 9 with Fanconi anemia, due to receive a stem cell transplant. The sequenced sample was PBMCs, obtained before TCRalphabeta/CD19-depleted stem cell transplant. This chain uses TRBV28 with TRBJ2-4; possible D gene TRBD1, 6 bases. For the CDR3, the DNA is TGTGCCTACGAGGACAGAGCCAAAAACATTCAGTACTTC. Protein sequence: CAYEDRAKNIQYF.